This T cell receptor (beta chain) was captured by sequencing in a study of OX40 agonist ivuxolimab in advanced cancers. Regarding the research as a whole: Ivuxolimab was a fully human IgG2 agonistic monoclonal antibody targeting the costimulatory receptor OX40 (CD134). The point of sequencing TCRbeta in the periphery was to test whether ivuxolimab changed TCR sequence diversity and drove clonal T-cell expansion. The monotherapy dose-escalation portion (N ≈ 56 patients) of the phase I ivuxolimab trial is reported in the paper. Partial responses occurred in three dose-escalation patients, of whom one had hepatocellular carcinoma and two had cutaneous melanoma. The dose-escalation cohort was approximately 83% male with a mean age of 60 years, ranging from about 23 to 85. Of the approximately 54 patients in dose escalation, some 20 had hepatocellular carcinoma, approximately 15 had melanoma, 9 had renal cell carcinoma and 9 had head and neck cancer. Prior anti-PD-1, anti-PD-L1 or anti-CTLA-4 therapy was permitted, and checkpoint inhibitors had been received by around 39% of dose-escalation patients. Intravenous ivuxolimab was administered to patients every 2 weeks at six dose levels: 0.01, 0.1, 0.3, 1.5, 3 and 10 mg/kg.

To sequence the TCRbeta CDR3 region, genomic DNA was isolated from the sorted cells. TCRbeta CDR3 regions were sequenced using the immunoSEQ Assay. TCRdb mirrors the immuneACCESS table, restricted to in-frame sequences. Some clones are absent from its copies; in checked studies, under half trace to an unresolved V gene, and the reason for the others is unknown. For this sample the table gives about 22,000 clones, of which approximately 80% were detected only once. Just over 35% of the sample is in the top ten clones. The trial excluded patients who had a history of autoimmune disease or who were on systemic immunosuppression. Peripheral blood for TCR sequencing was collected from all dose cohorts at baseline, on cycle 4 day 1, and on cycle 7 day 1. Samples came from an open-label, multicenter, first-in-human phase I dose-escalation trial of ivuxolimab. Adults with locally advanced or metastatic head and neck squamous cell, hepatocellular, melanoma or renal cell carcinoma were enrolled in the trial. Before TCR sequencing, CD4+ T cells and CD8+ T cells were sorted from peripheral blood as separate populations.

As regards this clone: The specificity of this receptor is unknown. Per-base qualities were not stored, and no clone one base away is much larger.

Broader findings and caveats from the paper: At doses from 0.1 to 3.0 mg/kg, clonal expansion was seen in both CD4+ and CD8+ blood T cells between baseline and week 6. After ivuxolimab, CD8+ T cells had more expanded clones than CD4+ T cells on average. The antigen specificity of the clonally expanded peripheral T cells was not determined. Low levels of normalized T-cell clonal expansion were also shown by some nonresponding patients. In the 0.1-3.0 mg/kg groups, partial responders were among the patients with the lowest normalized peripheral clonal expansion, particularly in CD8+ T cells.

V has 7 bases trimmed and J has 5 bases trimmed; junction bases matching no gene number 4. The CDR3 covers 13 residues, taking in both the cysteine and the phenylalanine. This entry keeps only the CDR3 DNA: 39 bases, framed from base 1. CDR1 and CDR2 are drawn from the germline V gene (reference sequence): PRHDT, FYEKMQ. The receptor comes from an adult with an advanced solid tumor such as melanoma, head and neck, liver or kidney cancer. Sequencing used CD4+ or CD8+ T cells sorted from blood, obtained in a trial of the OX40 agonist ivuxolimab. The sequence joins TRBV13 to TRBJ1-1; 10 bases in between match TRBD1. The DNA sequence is TGTGCCAGCACCGGGACAGGGGTGACTGAAGCTTTCTTT. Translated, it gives CASTGTGVTEAFF. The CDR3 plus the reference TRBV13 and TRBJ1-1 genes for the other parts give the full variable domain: AAGVIQSPRHLIKEKRETATLKCYPIPRHDTVYWYQQGPGQDPQFLISFYEKMQSDKGSIPDRFSAQQFSDYHSELNMSSLELGDSALYFCASTGTGVTEAFFGQGTRLTVV.